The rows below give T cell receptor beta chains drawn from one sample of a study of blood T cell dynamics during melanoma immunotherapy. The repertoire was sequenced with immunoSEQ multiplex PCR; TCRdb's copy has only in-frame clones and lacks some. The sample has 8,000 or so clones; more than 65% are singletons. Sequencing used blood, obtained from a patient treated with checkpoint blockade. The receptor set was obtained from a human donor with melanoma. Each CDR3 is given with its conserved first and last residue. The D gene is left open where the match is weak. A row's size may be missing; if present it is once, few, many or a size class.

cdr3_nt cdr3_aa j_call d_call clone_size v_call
TGTGCCAGCAGTCGGGACAGGGGGACTTATGGCTACACCTTC CASSRDRGTYGYTF TRBJ1-2 TRBD1 . TRBV7-2
TGTGCCTGGAGTGTACGCGGGGGCCCTTATAAGCAGTACTTC CAWSVRGGPYKQYF TRBJ2-5 . . TRBV30
TGCAGCGTTGTCGCGGGGAACACTGAAGCTTTCTTT CSVVAGNTEAFF TRBJ1-1 . few TRBV29-1
TGTGCCAGCAGTTCAGCCGGGGGCACAGATACGCAGTATTTT CASSSAGGTDTQYF TRBJ2-3 . . TRBV5-6
TGTGCCATCAGTGAGTCGGGACTAGCAAATGAGCAGTTCTTC CAISESGLANEQFF TRBJ2-1 TRBD2 . TRBV10-3
TGCGCCAGCAGCCAAGAAATTAGCCACAACACCGGGGAGCTGTTTTTT CASSQEISHNTGELFF TRBJ2-2 . . TRBV4-1
TGTGCCAGCAGCCCTCAGGGGGGGCCGGATACGCAGTATTTT CASSPQGGPDTQYF TRBJ2-3 . . TRBV28
TGTGCCAGCAGCCTAGCGGGGACGGGCAACAATCAGCCCCAGCATTTT CASSLAGTGNNQPQHF TRBJ1-5 . few TRBV7-2
TGTGCCAGCAGCGAACTAGCGACTAGCACAGATACGCAGTATTTT CASSELATSTDTQYF TRBJ2-3 TRBD2 . TRBV7-6
TGTGCCAGCCGATTGGACAGGAGCTCCTACAATGAGCAGTTCTTC CASRLDRSSYNEQFF TRBJ2-1 TRBD1 . TRBV19
TGTGCCAGCCGCGGGTACCTCTTGAACACTGAAGCTTTCTTT CASRGYLLNTEAFF TRBJ1-1 . few TRBV2
TGCGCCAGCAGCTTGGTTGCGGGGAGCTCCTACGAGCAGTACTTC CASSLVAGSSYEQYF TRBJ2-7 . . TRBV5-1
TGTGCCAGCAGTTTATTCCAGGGTGGCCCCTACGAGCAGTACTTC CASSLFQGGPYEQYF TRBJ2-7 . . TRBV28
TGTGCCAGTAGTATCTCACAGGGCGCTGAAGCTTTCTTT CASSISQGAEAFF TRBJ1-1 . few TRBV19
TGTGCCATCAGTGTCGGGGGACGGGAGACCCAGTACTTC CAISVGGRETQYF TRBJ2-5 . once TRBV10-3
TGTGCCAGTAGTACAGGGAAGGGGGATGAGCAGTTCTTC CASSTGKGDEQFF TRBJ2-1 . . TRBV19
TGTGCCACCATGGGAACCGGTCCGGGGTCCCTTGAAGCTTTCTTT CATMGTGPGSLEAFF TRBJ1-1 . . TRBV10-3
TGTGCCACCGAGGGGGCCGGGGAGCTGTTTTTT CATEGAGELFF TRBJ2-2 . few TRBV5-4
TGTGCCAGCAGCTTGGCGGCGGGAAAGGTATATGAGCAGTTCTTC CASSLAAGKVYEQFF TRBJ2-1 . . TRBV5-8
TGCGCCAGCAGCTTTGGACAGGGGGTGGGCAATGAGCAGTTCTTC CASSFGQGVGNEQFF TRBJ2-1 TRBD1 . TRBV5-1
TGTGCCAGCAGTCGACCTAGAAACACCATATATTTT CASSRPRNTIYF TRBJ1-3 . . TRBV6-5
TGTGCCAGCAGTTTCCTTCGGACAGGGGAGTACGAGCAGTACTTC CASSFLRTGEYEQYF TRBJ2-7 TRBD1 . TRBV27
TGTGCCAGCAGCCCGACTAGCGGGAGCCGGCATGAGCAGTTCTTC CASSPTSGSRHEQFF TRBJ2-1 TRBD2 . TRBV5-4
TGTGCCAGCAGTGTACAGTCAACCCAGTACTTC CASSVQSTQYF TRBJ2-5 . . TRBV28
TGTGCCAGCAGCCCCTTTGGGGAGATGAACACTGAAGCTTTCTTT CASSPFGEMNTEAFF TRBJ1-1 . . TRBV7-2
TGTGCCAGCAGGGGTTACCGCAGGAGCTCTGGGGCCAACGTCCTGACTTTC CASRGYRRSSGANVLTF TRBJ2-6 . . TRBV28
TGTGCCAGCAGCTTAACCGGGACAGGGGTCGGCTACACCTTC CASSLTGTGVGYTF TRBJ1-2 TRBD1 . TRBV11-1
TGTGCCAGTAGTATAGATTGGGGACAGGGGTCCACAGATACGCAGTATTTT CASSIDWGQGSTDTQYF TRBJ2-3 TRBD1 . TRBV19
TGTGCCAGCAGCACCCAAGGGTGGACCCAGTACTTC CASSTQGWTQYF TRBJ2-5 . . TRBV7-9
TGTGCCAGCTGCAGACCCAACCGGGGCAGGTACAATGAGCAGTTCTTC CASCRPNRGRYNEQFF TRBJ2-1 . . TRBV28